This TCR beta chain was obtained from a study of shared clonotypes between healthy human individuals. Study-wide findings and caveats: It was only blood that was sampled, and tissue repertoires likely differ.

Naive CD8 cells, CD45RO-negative and positively selected for CCR7, excluded terminally differentiated effector memory CD45RA+ cells. As for this clone: Its antigen remains unidentified.

V lost 0 bases, J lost 2 bases, and 3 bases stayed unmatched. This CDR3 contains 17 residues. Germline V lookup: CDR1 LGHNT, CDR2 FRNRAP. Clones were read by immunoSEQ multiplex PCR, and TCRdb kept only the in-frame ones, dropping some. The sample includes about 2.1 million clones, around 93% seen only once; the top ten take approximately 1.7%. The TCR originated in a man between 18 and 29 years old in good health. Some clones in this sample may be carry-over from other donors' samples. The V call is TRBV12-5, the J call TRBJ2-2; TRBD2 agrees at 10 bases. The sequencing input was naive CD8+ T cells from PBMCs. CDR3 sequence reads: CASGLVGTSVNTGELFF. Here the CDR3 DNA reads TGTGCTAGTGGTTTGGTAGGGACTAGCGTAAACACCGGGGAGCTGTTTTTT. Full variable domain (outside the CDR3, taken from reference TRBV12-5 and TRBJ2-2): DARVTQTPRHKVTEMGQEVTMRCQPILGHNTVFWYRQTMMQGLELLAYFRNRAPLDDSGMPKDRFSAEMPDATLATLKIQPSEPRDSAVYFCASGLVGTSVNTGELFFGEGSRLTVL.